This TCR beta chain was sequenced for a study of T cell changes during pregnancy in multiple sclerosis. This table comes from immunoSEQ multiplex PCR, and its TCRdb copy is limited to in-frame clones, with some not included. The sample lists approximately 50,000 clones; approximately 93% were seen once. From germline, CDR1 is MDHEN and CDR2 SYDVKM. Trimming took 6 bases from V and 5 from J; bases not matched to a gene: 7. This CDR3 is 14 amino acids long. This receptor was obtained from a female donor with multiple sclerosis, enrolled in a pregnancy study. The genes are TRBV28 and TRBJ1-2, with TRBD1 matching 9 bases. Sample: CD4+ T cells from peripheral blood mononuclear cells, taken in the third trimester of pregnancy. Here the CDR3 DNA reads TGTGCCAGCAGCCCCTCCGACAGGGGGTATGGCTACACCTTC. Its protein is CASSPSDRGYGYTF.